Listed here are 27 T cell receptor beta chains from one sample, sequenced in a study of T-cell memory formation after mild COVID-19. MiXCR, applied by TCRdb to the 5' RACE reads, yields one record per CDR3 protein. The sample contains 400,000 to 500,000 distinct CDR3 sequences, more than 20% of which appear only once. Material for sequencing was PBMCs or a T cell subset sorted from them (not recorded which). The origin of the receptors is an adult woman who had mild COVID-19 (a few samples of this study predate the infection). Cell type and time point are not known.

This clonotype was found a few times. The chain joins TRBV12-3 or TRBV12-4 to TRBJ1-2; a possible D gene is TRBD1 (5 bases). V dropped 5 bases and J dropped 8 bases, with 15 bases sitting between them. The CDR3 is made up of 13 amino acids. The CDR3: CASSPLAGVGYTF. Here the CDR3 DNA reads TGTGCCAGCAGTCCCCTCGCGGGGGTCGGCTACACCTTC.

This clonotype was recorded only once. The chain couples TRBV6-5 to TRBJ1-2; no firm D call. The CDR3 is made up of 16 amino acids. V lost 0 bases and J 4 bases, leaving 15 bases between the germline ends. CDR1 and CDR2 (germline): MNHEY, SVGAGI. The CDR3 here is CASSYSTASTFYGYTF. CDR3 nucleotide sequence: TGTGCCAGCAGTTACTCGACGGCTTCAACGTTCTATGGCTACACCTTC.

This clonotype was counted between two and nine times. The rearrangement links TRBV19 to TRBJ2-1; 12 nucleotides match TRBD2. CDR1 LNHDA and CDR2 SQIVND come from the germline V gene (reference sequence). This CDR3 contains 18 residues. The V and J ends lost 7 bases and 5 bases, in that order; junction bases with no gene match: 15. CDR3 sequence: CASTPPLAGGPSHNEQFF. CDR3 bases: TGTGCCAGTACCCCACCCCTAGCGGGAGGGCCAAGTCACAATGAGCAGTTCTTC.

In this sample, this clonotype turned up a few times. The genes are TRBV3-1 and TRBJ1-2; 7 positions match TRBD1. The CDR3 sequence is 14 residues long. V dropped 4 bases and J dropped 8; count of bases not matched to a gene: 10. Germline values: CDR1 LGHDT, CDR2 YNNKEL (reference sequence). DNA for the CDR3: TGTGCCAGCAGCCCCCTGGACAGGTTCGAGGGCTACACCTTC. Amino acids: CASSPLDRFEGYTF.

The rearrangement links TRBV10-3 to TRBJ2-1; D not resolved. Looked up from germline, CDR1 is ENHRY and CDR2 is SYGVKD. Trimming left V 0 bases short and J 0 bases short, with 21 bases between. CDR3 length: 20 residues. CDR3 nucleotide sequence: TGTGCCATCAGTGAGTCTGAGATTATGGAAATGGCCAGCTCCTACAATGAGCAGTTCTTC. This encodes CAISESEIMEMASSYNEQFF.

This clonotype has just a few counts. This sequence joins TRBV7-3 and TRBJ2-3, with 9 bases matching TRBD1. In germline, CDR1 is SGHTA, CDR2 FQGTGA. The CDR3 covers 14 residues. Trimming removed 5 bases from V and 7 bases from J; junction bases left unmatched: 7. The CDR3 is CASSQTGGANTQYF. The CDR3 coding sequence is TGTGCCAGCAGCCAAACAGGGGGCGCAAATACGCAGTATTTT.

This clonotype turned up a few times. The V and J genes are TRBV6-2 or TRBV6-3 and TRBJ2-7; maybe TRBD1 (5 bases). The CDR3 consists of 13 residues. V lost 6 bases, J lost 2 bases, and 11 bases lay in between. CDR1 is MNHEY, CDR2 SVGEGT, per germline. CDR3 sequence: CASSSYRTYEQYF. In DNA, the CDR3 is TGTGCCAGCAGCTCCTACAGGACCTACGAGCAGTACTTC.

The chain links TRBV29-1 to TRBJ2-7, with TRBD1 matching over 10 bases. The germline V gene encodes CDR1 SQVTM and CDR2 ANQGSEA. V lost 7 bases to trimming and J lost 2 bases; unmatched junction nucleotides: 5. CDR3 size: 13 residues. CDR3 nucleotide sequence: TGCAGCGCCTGGACAGGGGGGGCCTACGAGCAGTACTTC. As protein: CSAWTGGAYEQYF.

V usage is TRBV12-3 or TRBV12-4 and J usage is TRBJ2-1, with D possibly matching TRBD1 (5 bases). There are 13 residues in the CDR3. V dropped 10 bases and J dropped 5 bases, with 15 bases sitting between them. CDR3 in amino acids: CANRKSVNNEQFF. The CDR3, as DNA: TGTGCCAACAGGAAGTCTGTGAACAATGAGCAGTTCTTC.

This clonotype was detected a few times. The chain combines TRBV3-1 with TRBJ1-2; D ambiguous. Germline V CDR1 and CDR2: LGHDT, YNNKEL (reference sequence). The CDR3 length is 12 residues. Trimming cost V 5 bases and J 1 base, with 5 bases left between them. The CDR3 is CASSTDNYGYTF. Here the CDR3 DNA reads TGTGCCAGCAGCACAGATAACTATGGCTACACCTTC.

The chain combines TRBV20-1 with TRBJ2-1; 8 nucleotides line up with TRBD2. CDR1 and CDR2 from the germline V gene are DFQATT and SNEGSKA (reference sequence). This CDR3 has 16 amino acids. V dropped 2 bases and J dropped 5; count of bases not matched to a gene: 11. For the CDR3, the DNA is TGCAGTGCTAGATTCGGGCGCGCGGGAGGAAACAATGAGCAGTTCTTC. Residues: CSARFGRAGGNNEQFF.

This chain uses TRBV9 with TRBJ2-1; D may be TRBD2 (6 bases). The V gene lost 4 bases and the J gene lost 5 bases, with 25 bases spanning the gap. Germline V gene data show CDR1 as SGDLS and CDR2 as YYNGEE. The CDR3 loop spans 18 amino acids. The CDR3 region has the DNA TGTGCCAGCAGCCCACCTATCCCGGGTGCTAGCGCGGACAATGAGCAGTTCTTC. Encoded protein: CASSPPIPGASADNEQFF.

The chain has TRBV24-1 and TRBJ2-1; possible D gene TRBD1, 5 bases. The CDR3 loop spans 12 amino acids. The germline V and J ends were trimmed by 0 bases and 14 bases, with 10 bases remaining between them. Germline CDR1 KGHDR, CDR2 SFDVKD. The CDR3 DNA sequence: TGTGCCACCAGTGATTTGGGACAACAGGAGTTCTTC. Translated: CATSDLGQQEFF.

In its sample, this clonotype was seen many times. At one end the junction does not follow the germline gene, possibly because of a read error. The J gene is TRBJ2-5, the V gene TRBV5-1; D remains unclear. Germline CDR1 reads SGHRS; CDR2 reads YFSETQ. The CDR3 is 12 amino acids. The CDR3 bases are TGTGCCAGCTCGCGAGGCGGAGAGACCCAGTACTTC. Protein: CASSRGGETQYF.

This rearrangement joins TRBV18 to TRBJ2-2, with a tentative D call TRBD1 (6 bases). Looked up from germline, CDR1 is KGHSH and CDR2 is LQKENI. The V gene lost 8 bases and the J gene lost 3 bases, with 13 bases spanning the gap. This CDR3 has 14 amino acids. The CDR3 sequence is CASRRDKDTGELFF. The CDR3 DNA is TGTGCCAGCCGACGGGACAAAGACACCGGGGAGCTGTTTTTT.

The chain links TRBV7-9 to TRBJ2-7; TRBD2 matches at 8 bases. J gave up 6 bases and V 6 bases, and 10 bases lay outside the gene matches. This CDR3 has 14 amino acids. CDR1 and CDR2 from the germline V gene are SEHNR and FQNEAQ (reference sequence). CDR3 sequence (DNA): TGTGCCAGCAGTCATGCAGCGGGAGTTTCCGAGCAGTACTTC. The encoded protein is CASSHAAGVSEQYF.

The chain employs TRBV4-1 and TRBJ2-1, with D maybe TRBD2 (5 bases). V was clipped by 0 bases and J by 6 bases, with 15 bases between them. Germline V CDR1 and CDR2: MGHRA, YSYEKL. The CDR3 is made up of 16 amino acids. CDR3 nucleotide sequence: TGCGCCAGCAGCCAAGAGGGTGTACTAGTAGTCAATGAGCAGTTCTTC. Translating it yields CASSQEGVLVVNEQFF.

The chain is built from TRBV2 and TRBJ1-1; 7 bases match TRBD1. This CDR3 region has 14 residues. V was pared by 6 bases and J by 4 bases, with 8 bases of the junction left unmatched. The germline gives CDR1 SNHLY, CDR2 FYNNEI. CDR3 in amino acids: CASRSDRVSTEAFF. The CDR3 region has the DNA TGTGCCAGCAGATCCGACAGGGTCAGCACTGAAGCTTTCTTT.

This clonotype was counted only a few times. The CDR3 is CATSDFGTGSGANVLTF. The CDR3 region has the DNA TGTGCCACCAGTGATTTCGGGACAGGCTCTGGGGCCAACGTCCTGACTTTC. The chain uses TRBV24-1 and TRBJ2-6, with 8 bases that match TRBD1. Trimming cost V 1 base and J 0 bases; bases outside gene matches: 1. The CDR3 length is 17 residues. Germline V gene lookup returns CDR1 KGHDR and CDR2 SFDVKD.

This sequence joins TRBV6-1 and TRBJ2-7; the match to TRBD1 covers 8 bases. Germline assignment: CDR1 MNHNS and CDR2 SASEGT. J lost 3 bases, V lost 3 bases, and 7 bases had no gene match. This CDR3 region has 15 residues. The CDR3: CASSDSGQGIYEQYF. The CDR3 coding sequence is TGTGCCAGCAGTGATAGTGGACAGGGAATCTACGAGCAGTACTTC.

In its sample, this clonotype was seen many times. Sequence at one end of the junction differs from germline and may be a read error. V gene TRBV7-9 combines with J gene TRBJ2-3; 10 nucleotides agree with TRBD2. Germline assignment: CDR1 SEHNR and CDR2 FQNEAQ (reference sequence). This CDR3 has 15 residues. The chain's CDR3 is CASSLAGASTDTQYF. The CDR3 DNA sequence: TGCGCCAGCAGCCTAGCGGGGGCAAGCACAGATACGCAGTATTTT. Drawing the rest from reference TRBV7-9 and TRBJ2-3, the complete variable domain is DTGVSQNPRHKITKRGQNVTFRCDPISEHNRLYWYRQTLGQGPEFLTYFQNEAQLEKSRLLSDRFSAERPKGSFSTLEIQRTEQGDSAMYLCASSLAGASTDTQYFGPGTRLTVL.

This chain joins TRBV5-6 and TRBJ2-3; 13 nucleotides line up with TRBD2. The CDR3 sequence is 17 residues long. Germline CDR1 is SGHDT and CDR2 is YYEEEE. With 5 bases clipped from V and 2 bases from J, the junction kept 8 bases outside the gene matches. CDR3 bases: TGTGCCAGCAGGACAACTAGCGGGAGGGTGAACACAGATACGCAGTATTTT. Protein: CASRTTSGRVNTDTQYF.

This clonotype has just a few counts. The chain is built from TRBV7-9 and TRBJ1-6, with D perhaps matching TRBD1 (5 bases). Germline-derived CDR1 and CDR2 are SEHNR and FQNEAQ (reference sequence). V was trimmed by 4 bases and J by 10 bases, leaving 17 bases between them. The CDR3 is 15 residues long. The CDR3 DNA reads as TGTGCCAGCAGCTCTACCGGGACCCCTGACTCACCCCTCCACTTT. Its translation: CASSSTGTPDSPLHF.

The table lists this clonotype with a few counts. V is TRBV5-1 and J is TRBJ2-5, with D hard to call. This CDR3 has 11 amino acids. Trimming left V 4 bases short and J 6 bases short, with 7 bases between. Germline V CDR1 and CDR2: SGHRS, YFSETQ. The CDR3 region has the DNA TGCGCCAGCAGCGTAGGGAAGACCCAGTACTTC. The encoded protein is CASSVGKTQYF.

The chain uses TRBV20-1 and TRBJ2-1; D may be TRBD1 or TRBD2 (5 bases each). The CDR3 loop spans 12 amino acids. The V gene lost 5 bases and the J gene lost 6 bases, with 11 bases spanning the gap. The germline V gene has CDR1 DFQATT and CDR2 SNEGSKA (reference sequence). The CDR3 spells CSAGTWGNEQFF. The CDR3 region has the DNA TGCAGTGCTGGGACCTGGGGCAATGAGCAGTTCTTC.

This clonotype was observed a single time. The V gene is TRBV10-3, the J gene TRBJ1-2, with 9 bases fitting TRBD1. This CDR3 comprises 14 residues. From germline, CDR1 is ENHRY and CDR2 SYGVKD. J lost 6 bases, V lost 6 bases, and 8 bases had no gene match. CDR3 loop: CAISLTGGADGYTF. In nucleotides, the CDR3 is TGTGCCATCAGCCTTACAGGGGGCGCGGATGGCTACACCTTC.

The chain joins TRBV5-1 to TRBJ2-7; D gene ambiguous. Looked up from germline, CDR1 is SGHRS and CDR2 is YFSETQ. V lost 1 base and J lost 3, with 8 bases in between. The CDR3 is 13 residues long. CDR3 loop: CASSLTRHYEQYF. The CDR3 nucleotides are TGCGCCAGCAGCTTGACCAGACACTACGAGCAGTACTTC.